This note documents a single T cell receptor (beta chain) sequence. The data were produced by immunoSEQ multiplex PCR, yet TCRdb's version contains in-frame clones alone and is incomplete. This sample has roughly 95,000 clones, with about 85% found just once. CDR1 LNHDA and CDR2 SQIVND come from the germline V gene (reference sequence). Deletions cut 1 base from V and 4 bases from J, with 10 bases between. The CDR3 runs 14 residues. The sample belongs to a study of cytomegalovirus exposure and HLA in healthy donors. The source is a young man in good health and CMV-seropositive. The sample consisted of PBMCs. The chain couples TRBV19 to TRBJ1-2; D unclear. The CDR3 DNA is TGTGCCAGTAGTATAGCGCGGGTTAGCTATGGCTACACCTTC. This encodes CASSIARVSYGYTF. Drawing the rest from reference TRBV19 and TRBJ1-2, the complete variable domain is DGGITQSPKYLFRKEGQNVTLSCEQNLNHDAMYWYRQDPGQGLRLIYYSQIVNDFQKGDIAEGYSVSREKKESFPLTVTSAQKNPTAFYLCASSIARVSYGYTFGSGTRLTVV.